These 3 T cell receptor beta chains came from one sample sequenced in a study of T cell responses to AZD1222 COVID-19 vaccine. This table comes from immunoSEQ multiplex PCR, and its TCRdb copy is limited to in-frame clones, with some not included. Of 100,000 or so clones listed, roughly 84% are singletons. The source was peripheral blood, collected on day 0 of AZD1222 vaccination. The receptors come from an adult in good health.

This sequence joins TRBV2 and TRBJ2-1; the match to TRBD2 covers 7 bases. V lost 1 base and J lost 3; bases outside the gene matches: 6. CDR1 SNHLY and CDR2 FYNNEI come from the germline V gene. The CDR3 consists of 16 residues. Written as DNA, the CDR3 is TGTGCCAGCAGTGAAGTGCCCAGCGGGAACTACAATGAGCAGTTCTTC. Translating it yields CASSEVPSGNYNEQFF. Full variable domain (remainder filled in from reference TRBV2 and TRBJ2-1): EPEVTQTPSHQVTQMGQEVILRCVPISNHLYFYWYRQILGQKVEFLVSFYNNEISEKSEIFDDQFSVERPDGSNFTLKIRSTKLEDSAMYFCASSEVPSGNYNEQFFGPGTRLTVL.

The chain recombines TRBV29-1 with TRBJ2-7, with D possibly matching TRBD1 (6 bases). This CDR3 region has 13 residues. V lost 0 bases to trimming and J lost 3 bases, with 9 bases between them. Germline-derived CDR1 and CDR2 are SQVTM and ANQGSEA. For the CDR3, the DNA is TGCAGCGTTGAAGATGGACAGAACTACGAGCAGTACTTC. Translating it yields CSVEDGQNYEQYF.

The V call is TRBV2, the J call TRBJ1-1, with D perhaps matching TRBD1 (6 bases). CDR3 length: 15 residues. The V and J ends lost 4 bases and 8 bases respectively, with 20 bases between them. Per the germline V gene, CDR1 is SNHLY and CDR2 is FYNNEI. The CDR3 loop reads CASSGLQGYGSEAFF. Here the CDR3 DNA reads TGTGCCAGCAGTGGATTACAGGGCTATGGATCCGAAGCTTTCTTT.